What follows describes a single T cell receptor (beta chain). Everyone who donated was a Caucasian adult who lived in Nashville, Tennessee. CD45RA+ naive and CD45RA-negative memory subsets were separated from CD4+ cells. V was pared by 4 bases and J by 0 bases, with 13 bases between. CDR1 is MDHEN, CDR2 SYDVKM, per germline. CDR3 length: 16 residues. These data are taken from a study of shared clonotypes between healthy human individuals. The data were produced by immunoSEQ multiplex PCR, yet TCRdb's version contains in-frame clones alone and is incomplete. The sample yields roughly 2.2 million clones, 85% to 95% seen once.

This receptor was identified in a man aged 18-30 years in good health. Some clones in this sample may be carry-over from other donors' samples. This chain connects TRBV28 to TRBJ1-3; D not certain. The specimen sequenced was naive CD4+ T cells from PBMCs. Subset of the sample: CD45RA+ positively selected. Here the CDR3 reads CASSSALGISGNTIYF. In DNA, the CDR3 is TGTGCCAGCAGTTCCGCTTTGGGAATCTCTGGAAACACCATATATTTT.